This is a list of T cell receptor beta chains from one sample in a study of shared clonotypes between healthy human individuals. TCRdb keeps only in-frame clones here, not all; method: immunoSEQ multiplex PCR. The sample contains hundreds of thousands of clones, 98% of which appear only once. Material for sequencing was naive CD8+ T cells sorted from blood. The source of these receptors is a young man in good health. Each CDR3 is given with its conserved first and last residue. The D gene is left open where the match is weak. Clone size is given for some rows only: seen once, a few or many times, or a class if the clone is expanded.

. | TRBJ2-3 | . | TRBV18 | CASSQGTDTQYF | TGTGCCAGCTCACAGGGGACAGATACGCAGTATTTT
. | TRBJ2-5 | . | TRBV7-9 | CASSALLSAEQETQYF | TGTGCCAGCAGCGCACTATTGTCGGCGGAACAAGAGACCCAGTACTTC
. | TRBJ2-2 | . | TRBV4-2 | CASSQDRQIGELFF | TGTGCCAGCAGCCAAGATCGGCAAATCGGGGAGCTGTTTTTT
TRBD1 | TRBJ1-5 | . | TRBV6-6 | CASSFPRGNQPQHF | TGTGCCAGCAGTTTCCCCAGGGGGAATCAGCCCCAGCATTTT
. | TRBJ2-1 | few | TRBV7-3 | CASSLSGTPNEQFF | TGTGCCAGCAGCTTATCCGGGACACCCAATGAGCAGTTCTTC
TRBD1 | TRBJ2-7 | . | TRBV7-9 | CASSFSHGTGFYEQYF | TGTGCCAGCAGCTTTAGTCACGGGACAGGATTCTACGAGCAGTACTTC
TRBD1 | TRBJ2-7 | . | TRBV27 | CASSGTGDPHEQYF | TGTGCCAGCAGTGGGACAGGGGATCCCCACGAGCAGTACTTC
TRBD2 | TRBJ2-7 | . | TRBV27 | CASSFLAGGNSYEQYF | TGTGCCAGCAGTTTCCTAGCGGGAGGAAACTCCTACGAGCAGTACTTC
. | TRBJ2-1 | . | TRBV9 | CASSLSSGQVEQFF | TGTGCCAGCAGCCTTAGCTCGGGGCAGGTTGAGCAGTTCTTC
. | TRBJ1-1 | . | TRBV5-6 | CASSLTRRGTEAFF | TGTGCCAGCAGCTTGACTCGGCGGGGCACTGAAGCTTTCTTT
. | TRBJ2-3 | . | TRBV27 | CASSLAITDTQYF | TGTGCCAGCAGTTTAGCTATCACAGATACGCAGTATTTT
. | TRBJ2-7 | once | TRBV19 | CASSKTSSYEQYF | TGTGCCAGTAGTAAAACTTCCTCCTACGAGCAGTACTTC
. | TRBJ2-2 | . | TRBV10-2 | CASTLNTGELFF | TGCGCCAGCACCCTGAACACCGGGGAGCTGTTTTTT
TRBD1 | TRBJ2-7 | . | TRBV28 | CASSLQGAPYEQYF | TGTGCCAGCAGTTTACAGGGGGCCCCCTACGAGCAGTACTTC
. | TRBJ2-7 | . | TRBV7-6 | CASSLGNEQYF | TGTGCCAGCAGCTTAGGGAACGAGCAGTACTTC
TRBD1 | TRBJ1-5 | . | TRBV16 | CASSQWTGTQTSNQPQHF | TGTGCCAGCAGCCAATGGACAGGGACTCAAACTAGCAATCAGCCCCAGCATTTT
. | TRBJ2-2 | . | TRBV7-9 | CASSYSQTGELFF | TGTGCCAGCAGCTACAGTCAAACCGGGGAGCTGTTTTTT
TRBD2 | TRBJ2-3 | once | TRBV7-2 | CASSGLAGPLDTQYF | TGTGCCAGCTCTGGGCTAGCGGGACCATTAGATACGCAGTATTTT
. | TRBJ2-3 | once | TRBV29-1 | CSVTQGLTDTQYF | TGCAGCGTTACACAGGGTTTGACAGATACGCAGTATTTT
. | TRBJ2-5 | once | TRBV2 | CASTVDREETQYF | TGTGCCAGCACCGTAGACAGAGAAGAGACCCAGTACTTC
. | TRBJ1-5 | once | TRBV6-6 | CATEAAQGHQGHF | TGTGCCACCGAAGCAGCCCAGGGACACCAAGGGCATTTT
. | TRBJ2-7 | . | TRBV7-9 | CASSFTGRGTYEQYF | TGTGCCAGCAGCTTCACAGGGAGGGGAACCTACGAGCAGTACTTC
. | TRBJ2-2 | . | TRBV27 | CASSLLTTGELFF | TGTGCCAGCAGTTTGCTGACGACCGGGGAGCTGTTTTTT
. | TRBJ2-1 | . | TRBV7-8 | CASSPKFSGEGFNEQFF | TGTGCCAGCAGCCCGAAGTTTAGCGGAGAAGGGTTCAATGAGCAGTTCTTC
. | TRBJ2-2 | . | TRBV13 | CASSSGLNTGELFF | TGTGCCAGCAGCTCCGGACTAAACACCGGGGAGCTGTTTTTT
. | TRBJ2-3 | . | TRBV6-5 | CASSYTGEDTQYF | TGTGCCAGCAGTTACACCGGGGAAGATACGCAGTATTTT
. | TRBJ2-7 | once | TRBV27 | CASSLVGHYEQYF | TGTGCCAGCAGTTTAGTCGGTCACTACGAGCAGTACTTC
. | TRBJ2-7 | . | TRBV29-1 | CSVEEPNKSPYEQYF | TGCAGCGTTGAGGAGCCAAATAAAAGCCCCTACGAGCAGTACTTC
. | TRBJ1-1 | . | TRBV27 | CASAPGHQNTEAFF | TGTGCCAGCGCCCCCGGACACCAGAACACTGAAGCTTTCTTT
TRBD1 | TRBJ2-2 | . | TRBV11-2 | CASSFRDRANTGELFF | TGTGCCAGCAGTTTTCGAGACAGGGCGAACACCGGGGAGCTGTTTTTT
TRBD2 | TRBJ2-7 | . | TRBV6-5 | CASATSGRGAQYF | TGTGCCAGCGCGACTAGCGGGAGAGGAGCGCAGTACTTC
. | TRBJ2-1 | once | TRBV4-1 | CASSQERQGLAYNEQFF | TGCGCCAGCAGCCAAGAGAGGCAGGGGCTAGCCTACAATGAGCAGTTCTTC
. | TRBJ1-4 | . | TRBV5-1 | CASSPGANSNEKLFF | TGCGCCAGCAGTCCAGGGGCGAACTCAAATGAAAAACTGTTTTTT
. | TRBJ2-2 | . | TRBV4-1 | CASSQEISDTTGELFF | TGCGCCAGCAGCCAAGAAATTAGTGACACCACCGGGGAGCTGTTTTTT
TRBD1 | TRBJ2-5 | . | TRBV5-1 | CASSQRDSHQETQYF | TGCGCCAGCAGCCAAAGGGACAGCCATCAAGAGACCCAGTACTTC
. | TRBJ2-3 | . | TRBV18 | CASSPPVGTDTQYF | TGTGCCAGCTCACCACCGGTCGGCACAGATACGCAGTATTTT
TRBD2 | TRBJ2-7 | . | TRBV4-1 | CASSHQLAGTPSYEQYF | TGCGCCAGCAGCCATCAGCTAGCGGGAACCCCCTCCTACGAGCAGTACTTC
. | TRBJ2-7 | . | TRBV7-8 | CASSLGLSSYEQYF | TGTGCCAGCAGCTTAGGCCTTAGCTCCTACGAGCAGTACTTC
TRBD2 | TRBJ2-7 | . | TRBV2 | CASREGLAGGYEQYF | TGTGCCAGCAGGGAGGGACTAGCGGGAGGCTACGAGCAGTACTTC